The entry below gives a single T cell receptor beta chain sequence along with its context. Antigen: not known. The CDR3 is 8 residues long. V was clipped by 7 bases and J by 9 bases, with 4 bases between them. Looked up from germline, CDR1 is MNHNS and CDR2 is SASEGT. Each patient came to thyroid surgery without any prior treatment (of any kind). TCRdb re-clonotyped the PCR reads through MiXCR. The sample records 19,000 or so clones, roughly a quarter being singletons. The data were taken from a study of metastatic and nonmetastatic thyroid tumors. Study background: For malignant and benign thyroid patients, tumor or nodule tissue and blood were the sources whose repertoires were compared. Notes on the study in general: It was reported that TCR beta diversity was significantly higher in malignant thyroid tumors than benign nodules, in blood and tumor.

The sample was tumor tissue. The receptor was isolated from a female donor with papillary thyroid cancer or a benign thyroid nodule (not recorded which). Some clones in this sample may be carry-over from other donors' samples. This sequence joins TRBV6-1 and TRBJ2-7; D uncertain. The CDR3 loop is CASILQYF. The CDR3 bases are TGTGCCAGCATCCTGCAGTACTTC.